This T cell receptor (beta chain) was profiled in a study of cytomegalovirus exposure and HLA in healthy donors. The PCR was carried out with 60 Vbeta primers and 13 Jbeta primers. Libraries were prepared by immunoSEQ multiplex PCR; TCRdb keeps only in-frame clonotypes and omits some of them. The sample records about 90,000 clones, around 74% being singletons. With 0 bases clipped from V and 7 bases from J, the junction kept 9 bases outside the gene matches. The CDR3 totals 16 residues. CDR1 and CDR2 from the germline V gene are LGHNA and YSLEER. The chain combines TRBV4-3 with TRBJ1-2; 9 bases align to TRBD1. The clonotype comes from a boy between 10 and 17 years old in good health and CMV-seronegative. Sequenced sample: PBMCs. DNA of the CDR3: TGCGCCAGCAGCCAAGAAAGGATACAGGGGGCGTTTGGCTACACCTTC. It encodes CASSQERIQGAFGYTF.